Presented here are 7 T cell receptor beta chains from one specimen sequenced in a study of cytomegalovirus exposure and HLA in healthy donors. It was with 60 Vbeta and 13 Jbeta primers that the PCR ran. Sequencing used immunoSEQ multiplex PCR; TCRdb keeps in-frame clones, though not all of them. This repertoire shows about 76,000 clones, 70% to 85% found once; its top ten account for 2.5%. Sequencing was done on a sample of PBMCs. Every receptor here comes from a man aged 25-45 years in good health and CMV-seronegative.

The chain combines TRBV6-1 with TRBJ2-3; 7 bases line up with TRBD2. V shed 4 bases, J shed 0 bases, and the junction held 4 bases outside the gene matches. CDR1 and CDR2 from the germline V gene are MNHNS and SASEGT. The CDR3 sequence is 15 residues long. The chain's CDR3 is CASSAAAGSTDTQYF. Here the CDR3 DNA reads TGTGCCAGCAGTGCGGCAGCGGGAAGCACAGATACGCAGTATTTT.

The rearrangement uses TRBV2 and TRBJ1-5; no reliable D call. Trimming stripped 4 bases from V and 3 bases from J, with 13 bases between. This CDR3 has 15 amino acids. Germline V gives CDR1 SNHLY, CDR2 FYNNEI. The CDR3 reads CASSAGAISNQPQHF. Written as DNA, the CDR3 is TGTGCCAGCAGTGCCGGTGCCATCTCCAATCAGCCCCAGCATTTT. The full variable domain, completed using reference TRBV2 and TRBJ1-5, is EPEVTQTPSHQVTQMGQEVILRCVPISNHLYFYWYRQILGQKVEFLVSFYNNEISEKSEIFDDQFSVERPDGSNFTLKIRSTKLEDSAMYFCASSAGAISNQPQHFGDGTRLSIL.

This clone was picked up a small number of times. The V and J genes are TRBV28 and TRBJ2-1, with 8 bases lining up with TRBD1. CDR1 and CDR2 (germline): MDHEN, SYDVKM. The CDR3 runs to 15 residues. V lost 6 bases to trimming and J lost 5 bases; unmatched junction nucleotides: 9. The CDR3 reads CASRATGTGNNEQFF. The CDR3 DNA is TGTGCCAGCAGAGCTACAGGGACAGGCAACAATGAGCAGTTCTTC.

The chain couples TRBV7-3 to TRBJ1-6, with no clear D. The CDR3 totals 12 residues. Trimming removed 4 bases from V and 19 bases from J, with 17 bases in between. Germline loops: CDR1 SGHTA, CDR2 FQGTGA. In DNA form, the CDR3 reads TGTGCCAGCAGCTCCAACACGGGAAAAGGGCACTTT. It translates to CASSSNTGKGHF. Combining the CDR3 with reference TRBV7-3 and TRBJ1-6 gives the whole variable domain GAGVSQTPSNKVTEKGKYVELRCDPISGHTALYWYRQSLGQGPEFLIYFQGTGAADDSGLPNDRFFAVRPEGSVSTLKIQRTERGDSAVYLCASSSNTGKGHFGNGTRLTVT.

In the case of this clone: Possible read error: a much larger clone is one base away. Other DNA sequences in the sample encode the same CDR3. The chain is built from TRBV4-1 and TRBJ1-3; no clear D gene. This CDR3 region has 17 residues. The V gene's germline CDR1 is MGHRA and CDR2 YSYEKL. The CDR3 sequence: CASSPNPLGSSGNTIYF. The CDR3 DNA is TGCGCCAGCAGTCCTAACCCGTTGGGCAGCTCTGGAAACACCATATACTTT.

J is TRBJ1-3 and V is TRBV7-9, with D perhaps TRBD1 (6 bases). In germline, CDR1 is SEHNR, CDR2 FQNEAQ (reference sequence). Trimming removed 5 bases at V and 0 bases at J, with 17 bases between. This CDR3 is 17 amino acids long. DNA of the CDR3: TGTGCCAGCAGCGATCGGACAGCTCTTCACTCTGGAAACACCATATATTTT. Translation: CASSDRTALHSGNTIYF.

This clone was seen only once. The rearrangement joins TRBV6-5 to TRBJ2-1, with 8 positions matching TRBD2. The J segment lost 7 bases and the V segment lost 6 bases, leaving 8 bases of the junction unmatched. Looked up from germline, CDR1 is MNHEY and CDR2 is SVGAGI. The CDR3 loop spans 14 amino acids. Here the CDR3 DNA reads TGTGCCAGCAGCGACCCCGGGACTAGAAATGAGCAGTTCTTC. It translates to CASSDPGTRNEQFF.